One and the same sample provided the 20 T cell receptor beta chains below, sequenced in a study of early T cells in non-severe SARS-CoV-2 infection. TCRdb ran MiXCR on the 5' RACE reads and lists one entry per CDR3 protein. Among tens of thousands of distinct CDR3 sequences listed, 13% were seen once. Material for sequencing was whole blood. The receptor set was obtained from an adult who was a healthcare worker with PCR-confirmed SARS-CoV-2 infection or an uninfected control (not recorded which).

This clonotype was observed many times. The rearrangement joins TRBV29-1 to TRBJ2-7, with TRBD1 matching 11 bases. CDR3 size: 13 residues. From germline, CDR1 is SQVTM and CDR2 ANQGSEA. Trimming cost V 8 bases and J 2 bases; bases outside gene matches: 5. The CDR3 is CSIPGQGAYEQYF. In DNA, the CDR3 is TGCAGCATACCGGGACAGGGGGCCTACGAGCAGTACTTC.

V and J are TRBV10-1 and TRBJ2-3, with D uncertain. CDR1 and CDR2 from the germline V gene are WNHNN and SYGVQD (reference sequence). The CDR3 loop spans 15 amino acids. V lost 1 base and J 6 bases, leaving 14 bases between the germline ends. CDR3 in DNA: TGCGCCAGCAGTGAGTGGGCTTCCTTTGGGGATACGCAGTATTTT. This codes for CASSEWASFGDTQYF.

This clonotype occurred many times. The chain couples TRBV29-1 to TRBJ2-1; D is unclear. The length of the CDR3 is 10 residues. The germline V and J ends were trimmed by 4 bases and 9 bases, with 7 bases remaining between them. Germline CDR1 and CDR2: SQVTM and ANQGSEA. CDR3 DNA: TGCAGCGTTGGGACCCTTGAGCAGTTCTTC. Translated: CSVGTLEQFF.

V is TRBV12-5 and J is TRBJ1-1; maybe TRBD1 (6 bases). CDR3 length: 13 residues. Germline CDR1 and CDR2: LGHNT and FRNRAP. V was trimmed by 6 bases and J by 3 bases, leaving 11 bases between them. The CDR3 DNA sequence: TGTGCTAGTGGGACAGGCCTCGACACTGAAGCTTTCTTT. Translation gives CASGTGLDTEAFF.

This clonotype was counted between two and nine times. This chain links TRBV29-1 with TRBJ2-3; maybe TRBD1 (5 bases). This CDR3 is 12 amino acids long. V was shortened by 3 bases and J by 3 bases, with 7 bases between the two germline ends. The germline V gene has CDR1 SQVTM and CDR2 ANQGSEA. CDR3 loop: CSVDRQTDTQYF. As DNA, the CDR3 is TGCAGCGTTGACAGACAGACAGATACGCAGTATTTT.

DNA of the CDR3: TGTGCCAGCAGCGTAGATCCTGGGTCCGGAGATACGCAGTATTTT. Its protein is CASSVDPGSGDTQYF. V and J are TRBV9 and TRBJ2-3; no reliable D call. Germline V gives CDR1 SGDLS, CDR2 YYNGEE. The CDR3 contains 15 residues. Trimming shortened V by 0 bases and J by 5 bases, and 13 bases separated the two germline ends.

This clonotype was recorded at least ten times. This sequence joins TRBV7-9 and TRBJ2-1, with 12 bases aligning to TRBD2. The V segment lost 5 bases and the J segment 0 bases; nucleotides outside the gene matches: 5. This CDR3 comprises 17 residues. The V gene's germline CDR1 is SEHNR and CDR2 FQNEAQ (reference sequence). CDR3 bases: TGTGCCAGCAGCCCTCGGACTAGCGGGGCCTCCTACAATGAGCAGTTCTTC. Its protein product is CASSPRTSGASYNEQFF.

Only a few counts were recorded for this clonotype. The V call is TRBV6-5, the J call TRBJ2-7; TRBD2 might be the D (5 bases). The CDR3 runs 16 residues. Trimming removed 0 bases at V and 2 bases at J, with 14 bases between. Germline values: CDR1 MNHEY, CDR2 SVGAGI. The CDR3 nucleotides read TGTGCCAGCAGTTACTCGCCCCGGGATCCTACCTACGAGCAGTACTTC. Protein product: CASSYSPRDPTYEQYF.

Ten or more counts support this clonotype. The genes are TRBV6-1 and TRBJ1-4; no clear D gene. V lost 0 bases and J lost 5, with 4 bases in between. The CDR3 is made up of 13 amino acids. Looked up from germline, CDR1 is MNHNS and CDR2 is SASEGT. CDR3 DNA: TGTGCCAGCAGTGAAGCCCACAATGAAAAACTGTTTTTT. This gives the protein CASSEAHNEKLFF.

The V and J genes are TRBV7-9 and TRBJ1-6; the D is unclear. Per the germline V gene, CDR1 is SEHNR and CDR2 is FQNEAQ (reference sequence). With 1 base removed from V and 4 bases from J, the gap between germline ends came to 5 bases. CDR3 size: 14 residues. DNA for the CDR3: TGTGCCAGCAGCTTAGGGAATTATAATTCACCCCTCCACTTT. Its translation: CASSLGNYNSPLHF.

This clonotype appeared many times. V usage is TRBV5-4 and J usage is TRBJ2-1, with D perhaps assigned TRBD1 or TRBD2 (6 bases each). This CDR3 comprises 15 residues. CDR1 is SGHNT, CDR2 YYREEE, per germline (reference sequence). V was trimmed by 4 bases and J by 4 bases, leaving 15 bases between them. CDR3 in amino acids: CASSGGTQLYNEQFF. DNA of the CDR3: TGTGCCAGCAGCGGGGGGACACAGTTATACAATGAGCAGTTCTTC.

Ten or more counts support this clonotype. The chain recombines TRBV3-1 with TRBJ1-2; 7 nucleotides match TRBD1. V was pared by 1 base and J by 4 bases, with 6 bases of the junction left unmatched. Germline lookup yields CDR1 LGHDT and CDR2 YNNKEL (reference sequence). The CDR3 is made up of 15 amino acids. The CDR3 DNA follows: TGTGCCAGCAGCCAAGCGACAGGGACATTCTATGGCTACACCTTC. Protein product: CASSQATGTFYGYTF.

This clonotype was counted many times. This CDR3 reads CASSYAQMNTEAFF. The CDR3 DNA is TGTGCCAGCAGTTATGCACAGATGAACACTGAAGCTTTCTTT. The chain couples TRBV6-5 to TRBJ1-1; the D is unclear. This CDR3 region has 14 residues. V was shortened by 3 bases and J by 0 bases, with 8 bases between the two germline ends. Germline V gene lookup returns CDR1 MNHEY and CDR2 SVGAGI.

This clonotype was observed many times. The chain recombines TRBV25-1 with TRBJ2-3; perhaps TRBD1 as D (7 bases). The CDR3 is 14 residues long. Germline V gives CDR1 MGHDK, CDR2 SYGVNS. Deletions cut 4 bases from V and 5 bases from J, with 13 bases between. CDR3 nucleotides: TGTGCCAGCAGTGCGGGGCAGGGGGGAGATACGCAGTATTTT. Amino acids: CASSAGQGGDTQYF.

The sample holds many counts of this clonotype. The rearrangement links TRBV9 to TRBJ1-5; no clear D gene. Per the germline V gene, CDR1 is SGDLS and CDR2 is YYNGEE. This CDR3 comprises 15 residues. V gave up 0 bases and J gave up 1 base, with 8 bases separating them. CDR3 protein: CASSVAAGSNQPQHF. CDR3 nucleotide sequence: TGTGCCAGCAGCGTAGCGGCAGGAAGCAATCAGCCCCAGCATTTT.

This clonotype has at least ten counts. The chain has TRBV5-6 and TRBJ2-7; weak D call: TRBD2 (6 bases). CDR1 SGHDT and CDR2 YYEEEE come from the germline V gene. The CDR3 extends over 15 amino acids. V lost 2 bases to trimming and J lost 0 bases, with 12 bases between them. Here the CDR3 DNA reads TGTGCCAGCAGCTTCGGAGGGTGGAGCTCCTACGAGCAGTACTTC. Its protein product is CASSFGGWSSYEQYF.

Many counts were recorded for this clonotype. The chain has TRBV29-1 and TRBJ2-5, with 9 bases fitting TRBD1. The V and J ends lost 7 bases and 2 bases, in that order; junction bases with no gene match: 5. Per the germline V gene, CDR1 is SQVTM and CDR2 is ANQGSEA. The length of the CDR3 is 13 residues. The CDR3 reads CSGGQGVQETQYF. The CDR3 DNA sequence: TGCAGCGGGGGACAGGGCGTTCAAGAGACCCAGTACTTC.

This clonotype was detected a few times. The DNA for the CDR3 is TGTGCCAGCAGCCCCCGGGGAGGGGTCGCAGATACGCAGTATTTT. This gives the protein CASSPRGGVADTQYF. This chain joins TRBV7-9 and TRBJ2-3; 7 nucleotides match TRBD2. CDR1 is SEHNR, CDR2 FQNEAQ, per germline (reference sequence). Germline trimming cut 5 bases from V and 4 bases from J; bases unmatched to any gene: 9. The CDR3 length is 15 residues.

This clonotype has at least ten counts. The chain is built from TRBV7-2 and TRBJ1-5; D not certain. V was pared by 5 bases and J by 7 bases, with 12 bases between. This CDR3 comprises 13 residues. In germline, CDR1 is SGHTA, CDR2 FQGNSA. DNA of the CDR3: TGTGCCAGCAGCCCGGACGCTGGGCAGCCCCAGCATTTT. It is translated as CASSPDAGQPQHF. The whole variable domain, remainder taken from reference TRBV7-2 and TRBJ1-5, is GAGVSQSPSNKVTEKGKDVELRCDPISGHTALYWYRQSLGQGLEFLIYFQGNSAPDKSGLPSDRFSAERTGGSVSTLTIQRTQQEDSAVYLCASSPDAGQPQHFGDGTRLSIL.

This clonotype was counted only a few times. This chain links TRBV29-1 with TRBJ2-7; D gene ambiguous. The V and J ends lost 7 bases and 2 bases respectively, with 18 bases between them. CDR1 SQVTM and CDR2 ANQGSEA come from the germline V gene. CDR3 size: 14 residues. As DNA, the CDR3 is TGCAGCGCCGGCCCGGACGCAAAACCCTACGAGCAGTACTTC. Translating it yields CSAGPDAKPYEQYF.